This passage covers 6 T cell receptor beta chains from one sample sequenced in a study of CD8 T cells in ankylosing spondylitis. TCRdb reanalysed the 5' RACE reads using MiXCR and keeps one entry per CDR3 protein. The table has under 300,000 distinct CDR3 sequences, about 20% seen once. Sequencing was performed on blood, either unsorted or a sorted T cell fraction (not recorded which). The receptors were gathered from a male donor with ankylosing spondylitis or in good health (not recorded which).

J is TRBJ1-1 and V is TRBV19; 7 bases align to TRBD1. The CDR3 has 20 residues. Trimming removed 2 bases from V and 0 bases from J; junction bases left unmatched: 18. Germline V gives CDR1 LNHDA, CDR2 SQIVND (reference sequence). The CDR3 DNA sequence: TGTGCCAGTAGTATATTGTCCTTGGTAGAGGGGGCCGGTTTGAACACTGAAGCTTTCTTT. The encoded protein is CASSILSLVEGAGLNTEAFF.

The sample holds a few counts of this clonotype. This rearrangement joins TRBV20-1 to TRBJ2-1, with TRBD2 matching over 10 bases. After removal of 6 bases from V and 5 bases from J, the junction contained 7 bases not matched to a gene. This CDR3 is 14 amino acids long. Germline V gives CDR1 DFQATT, CDR2 SNEGSKA (reference sequence). Written as DNA, the CDR3 is TGCAGTGCCCACGGACTAGCGGTAAACAATGAGCAGTTCTTC. Amino acid sequence: CSAHGLAVNNEQFF.

This clonotype has at least ten counts. The chain links TRBV20-1 to TRBJ1-2; no clear D. The CDR3 is 13 residues long. V was cut by 5 bases and J by 8 bases, with 18 bases left in between. From germline, CDR1 is DFQATT and CDR2 SNEGSKA (reference sequence). The CDR3 reads CSAPNTETGGYTF. DNA of the CDR3: TGCAGTGCTCCAAATACAGAGACGGGCGGCTACACCTTC.

DNA for the CDR3: TGTGCCAGCAGCTACGCACCCTACAGGGCCTACAATGAGCAGTTCTTC. This encodes CASSYAPYRAYNEQFF. The chain recombines TRBV5-5 with TRBJ2-1; tentatively, D is TRBD1 (6 bases). Trimming shortened V by 3 bases and J by 2 bases, and 15 bases separated the two germline ends. The CDR3 runs to 16 residues. The V gene's germline CDR1 is SGHKS and CDR2 YYEKEE (reference sequence).

This clonotype was seen a few times. CDR3 coding DNA: TGTGCCAGCAGCCTAGCGGGAGGGTTCAATGAGCAGTTCTTC. Translating it yields CASSLAGGFNEQFF. This chain joins TRBV6-1 and TRBJ2-1, with TRBD2 matching over 12 bases. Germline V CDR1 and CDR2: MNHNS, SASEGT. There are 14 residues in the CDR3. With V trimmed by 6 bases and J by 6 bases, 3 bases remained unmatched.

A few counts support this clonotype. The V call is TRBV7-9, the J call TRBJ2-3; 8 nucleotides align to TRBD2. The V gene end was trimmed by 5 bases and the J gene end by 2 bases; junction bases not matched to a gene: 9. This CDR3 comprises 16 residues. CDR1 SEHNR and CDR2 FQNEAQ come from the germline V gene (reference sequence). CDR3 amino acids: CASSPRAGGLTDTQYF. In DNA, the CDR3 is TGTGCCAGCAGCCCCCGGGCGGGAGGACTCACAGATACGCAGTATTTT.